A selection of T cell receptor beta chains follows, all from one sample in a study of T cell repertoires in cytomegalovirus infection. TCRdb redid the calling of the reads with MiXCR, one entry per CDR3 protein. The sample lists a few hundred thousand distinct CDR3 sequences; roughly 36% were seen once. These TCRs' antigens remain unknown. The input for sequencing was cultured PBMCs, taken from culture after CMV antigen stimulation. The source is a human donor in good health (CMV status not recorded). Some clones in this sample may be carry-over from other donors' samples. CDR3s include the opening cysteine and the closing phenylalanine or tryptophan. The D gene is left open where the match is weak. The size field is filled for only some rows; it gives once, few, many or a size class.

d_gene: .; v_gene: TRBV4-1; abundance: many; j_gene: TRBJ2-5; CDR3nt: TGCGCCAGCAGCCCGGAATGGAGCCCTAGAGAGACCCAGTACTTC; CDR3aa: CASSPEWSPRETQYF
d_gene: .; v_gene: TRBV12-3/TRBV12-4; abundance: few; j_gene: TRBJ1-1; CDR3nt: TGTGCCAGCAGTATTCTCTCCGCTCGGGACACTGAAGCTTTCTTT; CDR3aa: CASSILSARDTEAFF
d_gene: .; v_gene: TRBV4-3; abundance: .; j_gene: TRBJ1-6; CDR3nt: TGCGCCAGCAGCCAAGATCCTGACACTTCACCCCTCCACTTT; CDR3aa: CASSQDPDTSPLHF
d_gene: TRBD2; v_gene: TRBV20-1; abundance: few; j_gene: TRBJ2-1; CDR3nt: TGCAGTGCTATACCTAATCCGGGACTAGTCGTACTACTTCCCTACAATGAGCAGTTCTTC; CDR3aa: CSAIPNPGLVVLLPYNEQFF
d_gene: TRBD1; v_gene: TRBV19; abundance: .; j_gene: TRBJ2-4; CDR3nt: TGTGCCAGTAGGGCTACAGGGGTTTCGTCCAAAAACATTCAGTACTTC; CDR3aa: CASRATGVSSKNIQYF
d_gene: .; v_gene: TRBV5-4; abundance: .; j_gene: TRBJ2-1; CDR3nt: TGTGCCAGCAGGTTTGGCCTGGAGGCCGACTACAATGAGCAGTTCTTC; CDR3aa: CASRFGLEADYNEQFF
d_gene: TRBD2; v_gene: TRBV5-4; abundance: .; j_gene: TRBJ2-1; CDR3nt: TGTGCCAGCAGCTTACGCGGGGGTAGGAATGAGCAGTTCTTC; CDR3aa: CASSLRGGRNEQFF
d_gene: .; v_gene: TRBV5-4; abundance: .; j_gene: TRBJ1-2; CDR3nt: TGTGCCAGCAGCTTGATGGGGGATGGAAGCTATGGCTACACCTTC; CDR3aa: CASSLMGDGSYGYTF
d_gene: TRBD2; v_gene: TRBV19; abundance: .; j_gene: TRBJ2-6; CDR3nt: TGTGCCAGTAGTATAGTGTTCGGGGAGGGGGGGGCCAACGTCCTGACTTTC; CDR3aa: CASSIVFGEGGANVLTF
d_gene: .; v_gene: TRBV2; abundance: few; j_gene: TRBJ2-1; CDR3nt: TGTGCCAGCAGAGTCGACAGCTTCTCCTACAATGAGCAGTTCTTC; CDR3aa: CASRVDSFSYNEQFF
d_gene: .; v_gene: TRBV24-1; abundance: .; j_gene: TRBJ2-1; CDR3nt: TGTGCCACCAAGGTGGGATCCGGCAATGAGCAGTTCTTC; CDR3aa: CATKVGSGNEQFF
d_gene: .; v_gene: TRBV5-4; abundance: few; j_gene: TRBJ2-3; CDR3nt: TGTGCCAGCAGCTTGGCCCGCAGGAAGGCTAGCACAGATACGCAGTATTTT; CDR3aa: CASSLARRKASTDTQYF
d_gene: .; v_gene: TRBV7-2; abundance: few; j_gene: TRBJ2-1; CDR3nt: TGTGCCAGCAGCTTAGACTTGAAGCTGTTCTTC; CDR3aa: CASSLDLKLFF
d_gene: TRBD2; v_gene: TRBV20-1; abundance: once; j_gene: TRBJ2-1; CDR3nt: TGCAGTGCTCCCGGACTAGCGGGACGATACAATGAGCAGTTCTTC; CDR3aa: CSAPGLAGRYNEQFF
d_gene: .; v_gene: TRBV7-2; abundance: many; j_gene: TRBJ2-3; CDR3nt: TGTGCCAGCAGCTTAGCGGGAGGTAGAGATACGCAGTATTTT; CDR3aa: CASSLAGGRDTQYF
d_gene: TRBD1; v_gene: TRBV6-1; abundance: few; j_gene: TRBJ1-1; CDR3nt: TGTGCCAGCAGTGAACCCTCCGGGACAGTTTACTTGAACACTGAAGCTTTCTTT; CDR3aa: CASSEPSGTVYLNTEAFF
d_gene: .; v_gene: TRBV29-1; abundance: .; j_gene: TRBJ2-1; CDR3nt: TGCAGCGTTGGACAGCACTCTGACAATGAGCAGTTCTTC; CDR3aa: CSVGQHSDNEQFF
d_gene: .; v_gene: TRBV12-3/TRBV12-4; abundance: many; j_gene: TRBJ1-2; CDR3nt: TGTGCCAGCAGACCCACGTCGGAAGGCTATGGCTACACCTTC; CDR3aa: CASRPTSEGYGYTF
d_gene: .; v_gene: TRBV19; abundance: .; j_gene: TRBJ2-3; CDR3nt: TGTGCCAGTAGTATGAGGCAGCAGCCAGATACGCAGTATTTT; CDR3aa: CASSMRQQPDTQYF
d_gene: TRBD2; v_gene: TRBV29-1; abundance: .; j_gene: TRBJ2-5; CDR3nt: TGCAGCGTCGGACTAGCGGGAGGGAAACAAGAGACCCAGTACTTC; CDR3aa: CSVGLAGGKQETQYF
d_gene: .; v_gene: TRBV11-3; abundance: .; j_gene: TRBJ1-1; CDR3nt: TGTGCCAGCAGCTTAAGACAGGAAAACACTGAAGCTTTCTTT; CDR3aa: CASSLRQENTEAFF
d_gene: TRBD1; v_gene: TRBV14; abundance: .; j_gene: TRBJ1-2; CDR3nt: TGTGCCAGCAGCCCACCGGGACAGCGTTATGGCTACACCTTC; CDR3aa: CASSPPGQRYGYTF
d_gene: .; v_gene: TRBV12-3/TRBV12-4; abundance: .; j_gene: TRBJ2-3; CDR3nt: TGTGCCAGCAGTTACAGCGGAGGGGGGAATACGCAGTATTTT; CDR3aa: CASSYSGGGNTQYF
d_gene: .; v_gene: TRBV7-8; abundance: many; j_gene: TRBJ2-7; CDR3nt: TGTGCCAGCAGCTTAAGGTCGAACGAGCAGTACTTC; CDR3aa: CASSLRSNEQYF
d_gene: .; v_gene: TRBV29-1; abundance: .; j_gene: TRBJ2-1; CDR3nt: TGCAGCGTTGATCGCGGGACACACAATGAGCAGTTCTTC; CDR3aa: CSVDRGTHNEQFF
d_gene: .; v_gene: TRBV7-2; abundance: .; j_gene: TRBJ2-3; CDR3nt: TGTGCCAGCAGCTTAGATGCCCCGACAGATACGCAGTATTTT; CDR3aa: CASSLDAPTDTQYF